Below are 5 T cell receptor beta chains sequenced from a single sample in a study of monozygotic twins with inflammatory bowel disease. TCRdb processed the 5' RACE reads again and assigns one entry to each CDR3 protein, with no DNA. This sample lists 160,000 or so distinct CDR3 sequences; its ten largest clones have roughly 2.3%. The sequenced sample consisted of blood. These receptors were obtained from a human donor with ulcerative colitis or Crohn's disease, or a healthy co-twin of an affected twin (not recorded which).

The chain couples TRBV7-6 to TRBJ1-2. The germline CDR1 and CDR2 sequences are SGHVS and FNYEAQ. This CDR3 spans 14 amino acids. The CDR3 region is CASSPERSSGHYTF. The full variable domain, its missing parts supplied by reference TRBV7-6 and TRBJ1-2, is GAGVSQSPRYKVTKRGQDVALRCDPISGHVSLYWYRQALGQGPEFLTYFNYEAQQDKSGLPNDRFSAERPEGSISTLTIQRTEQRDSAMYRCASSPERSSGHYTFGSGTRLTVV.

The rearrangement links TRBV15 to TRBJ2-7; TCRdb calls TRBD2, which cannot be checked without DNA. This CDR3 spans 14 amino acids. Germline V gives CDR1 LNHNV, CDR2 YYDKDF (reference sequence). CDR3 protein: CATSSPGTYYEQYF. Combining the CDR3 with reference TRBV15 and TRBJ2-7 gives the whole variable domain DAMVIQNPRYQVTQFGKPVTLSCSQTLNHNVMYWYQQKSSQAPKLLFHYYDKDFNNEADTPDNFQSRRPNTSFCFLDIRSPGLGDTAMYLCATSSPGTYYEQYFGPGTRLTVT.

This chain joins TRBV3-1 and TRBJ2-1; TCRdb calls TRBD1, which cannot be checked without DNA. The CDR3 sequence is 17 residues long. CDR1 is LGHDT, CDR2 YNNKEL, per germline (reference sequence). The CDR3 here is CASSARHKTATYNEQFF.

The rearrangement uses TRBV5-6 and TRBJ2-7; TCRdb reports TRBD1, a call that lacks DNA to check it against. Germline-derived CDR1 and CDR2 are SGHDT and YYEEEE. The CDR3 covers 16 residues. The CDR3 protein is CASSLAGTGEGYEQYF.

This chain joins TRBV5-4 and TRBJ1-2. This CDR3 is 14 amino acids long. Germline V gene sequence: CDR1 SGHNT, CDR2 YYREEE (reference sequence). CDR3 sequence reads: CASSLERAGYGYTF.